These 12 T cell receptor beta chains were all obtained from the same sample, sequenced in a study of blood T cell repertoires in COVID-19. The protocol was immunoSEQ multiplex PCR, while the TCRdb copy is restricted to in-frame clones and leaves out a portion. This sample has approximately 230,000 clones, with roughly 80% found just once. The sample comprised peripheral blood. Every receptor here comes from an elderly man with acute or convalescent COVID-19.

V is TRBV3-1 (or the pseudogene TRBV3-2) and J is TRBJ1-6; D is undetermined. This CDR3 is 13 amino acids long. V shed 0 bases and J shed 12 bases, with 9 bases lying between them. In germline, CDR1 is LGHDT, CDR2 YNNKEL (reference sequence). CDR3 amino acids: CASSQERREPLHF. The CDR3 DNA reads TGTGCCAGCAGCCAAGAGAGGCGAGAACCCCTCCACTTT.

The chain joins TRBV19 to TRBJ2-1; 12 nucleotides line up with TRBD2. The CDR3 is made up of 14 amino acids. V was pared by 4 bases and J by 7 bases, with 2 bases of the junction left unmatched. In germline, CDR1 is LNHDA, CDR2 SQIVND (reference sequence). The CDR3, as DNA: TGTGCCAGTAGTACCCTAGCGGGAGGGAATGAGCAGTTCTTC. This translates into CASSTLAGGNEQFF. The full variable domain, completed using reference TRBV19 and TRBJ2-1, is DGGITQSPKYLFRKEGQNVTLSCEQNLNHDAMYWYRQDPGQGLRLIYYSQIVNDFQKGDIAEGYSVSREKKESFPLTVTSAQKNPTAFYLCASSTLAGGNEQFFGPGTRLTVL.

J is TRBJ1-5 and V is TRBV28; D remains unclear. The CDR3 consists of 15 residues. Trimming took off 5 bases at V and 3 bases at J, with 14 bases between the two ends. Germline CDR1 reads MDHEN; CDR2 reads SYDVKM. The CDR3 DNA follows: TGTGCCAGCAGTCCCATTCGGGGTCTCAATCAGCCCCAGCATTTT. This sequence encodes CASSPIRGLNQPQHF.

The chain couples TRBV24-1 to TRBJ2-3; possibly TRBD2 for D (6 bases). From germline, CDR1 is KGHDR and CDR2 SFDVKD. Trimming took off 9 bases at V and 6 bases at J, with 21 bases between the two ends. The CDR3 runs 15 residues. CDR3 DNA sequence: TGTGCCACCGCCCTCGGCGGGGCCTTTGGGGATACGCAGTATTTT. Translated, it gives CATALGGAFGDTQYF.

V and J are TRBV11-1 and TRBJ2-5; D perhaps matches TRBD2 (5 bases). V dropped 2 bases and J dropped 6 bases, with 16 bases sitting between them. CDR3 length equals 15 residues. Germline CDR1 is SGHAT and CDR2 is FQDESV (reference sequence). The CDR3 nucleotides read TGTGCCAGCAGCTTATCTCGGGATTCGAGGCAGACCCAGTACTTC. Translating it yields CASSLSRDSRQTQYF.

This clone was observed once. The CDR3 region has the DNA TGTGCCAGCAGTGAAGCGGGACTAGCGGTAGATACGCAGTATTTT. This codes for CASSEAGLAVDTQYF. The J gene is TRBJ2-3, the V gene TRBV2, with 11 bases matching TRBD2. With 0 bases clipped from V and 5 bases from J, the junction kept 1 base outside the gene matches. Germline V CDR1 and CDR2: SNHLY, FYNNEI. This CDR3 has 15 amino acids.

The chain is built from TRBV5-6 and TRBJ1-1; TRBD1 matches at 9 bases. The CDR3 has 14 amino acids. V shed 4 bases and J 0 bases; nucleotides not matched to a gene: 1. Germline CDR1 is SGHDT and CDR2 is YYEEEE. The CDR3 is CASSGQGMNTEAFF. The CDR3 region has the DNA TGTGCCAGCAGCGGACAGGGGATGAACACTGAAGCTTTCTTT.

This clone appeared a single time. The V and J genes are TRBV19 and TRBJ2-3; 8 nucleotides agree with TRBD1. CDR1 is LNHDA, CDR2 SQIVND, per germline (reference sequence). The V segment lost 5 bases and the J segment 1 base; nucleotides outside the gene matches: 11. CDR3 length: 17 amino acids. CDR3 nucleotide sequence: TGTGCCAGTAGTCCGGGTCCGGGGACAGGACGCACAGATACGCAGTATTTT. Amino acids: CASSPGPGTGRTDTQYF.

V usage is TRBV2 and J usage is TRBJ2-7, with TRBD1 as a possible D gene (6 bases). CDR1 and CDR2 (germline): SNHLY, FYNNEI. This CDR3 region has 14 residues. The V end lost 4 bases, the J end lost 5 bases, and 15 bases lay between the germline ends. The CDR3 protein is CASSGWDKTDEQYF. Here the CDR3 DNA reads TGTGCCAGCAGTGGGTGGGACAAGACCGACGAGCAGTACTTC.

This clone has only one observation. The chain employs TRBV18 and TRBJ2-2; the match to TRBD1 covers 9 bases. The V segment lost 3 bases and the J segment 1 base; nucleotides outside the gene matches: 3. Germline CDR1 reads KGHSH; CDR2 reads LQKENI. This CDR3 region has 16 residues. This chain's CDR3 is CASSPDRGGNTGELFF. In DNA form, the CDR3 reads TGTGCCAGCTCACCGGACAGGGGCGGGAACACCGGGGAGCTGTTTTTT.

CDR3 nucleotides: TGTGCCAGCAGTTATGATCGGTTCAATCAGCCCCAGCATTTT. Protein sequence: CASSYDRFNQPQHF. This chain links TRBV27 with TRBJ1-5; D ambiguous. Germline CDR1 and CDR2: MNHEY and SMNVEV (reference sequence). The CDR3 spans 14 residues. Trimming took 4 bases from V and 3 from J, leaving 10 bases between them.

The chain is built from TRBV7-2 and TRBJ2-7; 8 nucleotides align to TRBD1. From germline, CDR1 is SGHTA and CDR2 FQGNSA. CDR3 length equals 16 residues. V gave up 4 bases and J gave up 0 bases; unmatched junction bases: 8. CDR3 sequence: CASSSRWDRISYEQYF. The CDR3 DNA sequence: TGTGCCAGCAGCTCTAGATGGGACAGGATCTCCTACGAGCAGTACTTC.